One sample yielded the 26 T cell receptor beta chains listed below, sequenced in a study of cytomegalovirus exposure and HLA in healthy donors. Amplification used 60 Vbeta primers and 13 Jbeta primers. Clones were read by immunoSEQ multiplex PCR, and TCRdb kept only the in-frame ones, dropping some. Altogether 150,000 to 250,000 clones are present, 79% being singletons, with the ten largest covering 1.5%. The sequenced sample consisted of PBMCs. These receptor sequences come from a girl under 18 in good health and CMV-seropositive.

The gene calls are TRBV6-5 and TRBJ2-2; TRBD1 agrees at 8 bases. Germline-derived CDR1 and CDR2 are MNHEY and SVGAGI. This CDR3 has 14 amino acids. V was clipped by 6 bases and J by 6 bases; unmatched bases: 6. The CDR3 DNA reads TGTGCCAGCAGGCCAGGGGGCAAGGCCGGGGAGCTGTTTTTT. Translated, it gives CASRPGGKAGELFF.

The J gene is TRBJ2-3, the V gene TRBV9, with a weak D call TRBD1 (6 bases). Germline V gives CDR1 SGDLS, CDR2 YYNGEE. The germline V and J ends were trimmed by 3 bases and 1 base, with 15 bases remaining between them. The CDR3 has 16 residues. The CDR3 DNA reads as TGTGCCAGCAGCGCAGGACAGTTGGGGGGCACAGATACGCAGTATTTT. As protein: CASSAGQLGGTDTQYF.

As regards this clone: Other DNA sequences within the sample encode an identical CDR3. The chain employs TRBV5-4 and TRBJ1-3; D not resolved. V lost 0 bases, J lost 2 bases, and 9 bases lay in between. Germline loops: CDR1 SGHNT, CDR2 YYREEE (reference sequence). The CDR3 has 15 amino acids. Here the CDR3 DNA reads TGTGCCAGCAGCTTGGTGGGCGGGGCTGGAAACACCATATATTTT. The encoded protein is CASSLVGGAGNTIYF. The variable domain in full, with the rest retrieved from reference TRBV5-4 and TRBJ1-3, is ETGVTQSPTHLIKTRGQQVTLRCSSQSGHNTVSWYQQALGQGPQFIFQYYREEENGRGNFPPRFSGLQFPNYSSELNVNALELDDSALYLCASSLVGGAGNTIYFGEGSWLTVV.

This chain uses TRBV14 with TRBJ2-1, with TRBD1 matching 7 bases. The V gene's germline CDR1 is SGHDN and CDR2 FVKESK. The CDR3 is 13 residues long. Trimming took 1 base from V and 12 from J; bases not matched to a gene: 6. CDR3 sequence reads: CASSQVRSGGQFF. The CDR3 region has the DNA TGTGCCAGCAGCCAAGTGAGGTCAGGGGGGCAGTTCTTC.

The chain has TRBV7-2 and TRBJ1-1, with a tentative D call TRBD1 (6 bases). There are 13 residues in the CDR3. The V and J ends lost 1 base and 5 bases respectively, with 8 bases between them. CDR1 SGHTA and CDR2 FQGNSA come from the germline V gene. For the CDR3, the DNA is TGTGCCAGCAGCTTAGTCAGGGGAACTGAAGCTTTCTTT. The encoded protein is CASSLVRGTEAFF.

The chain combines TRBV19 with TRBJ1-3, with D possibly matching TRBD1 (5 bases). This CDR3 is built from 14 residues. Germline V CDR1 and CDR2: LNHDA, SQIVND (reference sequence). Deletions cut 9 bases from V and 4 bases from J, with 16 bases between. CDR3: CASVAEGPGNTIYF. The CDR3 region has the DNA TGTGCCAGCGTAGCGGAGGGGCCGGGAAACACCATATATTTT.

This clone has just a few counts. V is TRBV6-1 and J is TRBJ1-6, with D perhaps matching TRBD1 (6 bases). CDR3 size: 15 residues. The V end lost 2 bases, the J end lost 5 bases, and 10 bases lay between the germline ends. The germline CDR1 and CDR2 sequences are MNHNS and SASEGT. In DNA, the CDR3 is TGTGCCAGCAGTGAAATGACAGGCAATAATTCACCCCTCCACTTT. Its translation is CASSEMTGNNSPLHF.

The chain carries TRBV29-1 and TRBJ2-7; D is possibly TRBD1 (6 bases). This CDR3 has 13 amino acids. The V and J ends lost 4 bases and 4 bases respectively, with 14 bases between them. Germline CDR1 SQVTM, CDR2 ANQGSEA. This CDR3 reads CSVGEGVIYEQYF. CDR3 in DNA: TGCAGCGTTGGCGAGGGGGTGATTTACGAGCAGTACTTC.

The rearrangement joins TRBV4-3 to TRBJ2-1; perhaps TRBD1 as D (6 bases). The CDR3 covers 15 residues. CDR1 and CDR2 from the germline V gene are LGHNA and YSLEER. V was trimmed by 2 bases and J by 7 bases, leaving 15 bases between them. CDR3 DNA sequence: TGCGCCAGCAGCCAACAGAGGGCAGGGGAAAATGAGCAGTTCTTC. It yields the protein CASSQQRAGENEQFF.

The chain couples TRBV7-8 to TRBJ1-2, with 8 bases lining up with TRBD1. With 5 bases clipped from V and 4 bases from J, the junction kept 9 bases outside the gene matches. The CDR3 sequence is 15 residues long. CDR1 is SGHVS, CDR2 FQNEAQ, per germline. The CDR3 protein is CASSARGQASYGYTF. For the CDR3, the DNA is TGTGCCAGCAGCGCCCGGGGACAGGCCAGCTATGGCTACACCTTC.

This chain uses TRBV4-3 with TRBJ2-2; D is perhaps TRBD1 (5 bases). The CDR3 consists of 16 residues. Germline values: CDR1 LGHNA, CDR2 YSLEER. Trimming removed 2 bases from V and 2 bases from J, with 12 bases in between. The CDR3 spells CASSQTRQLNTGELFF. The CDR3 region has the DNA TGCGCCAGCAGCCAAACGCGACAGCTTAACACCGGGGAGCTGTTTTTT.

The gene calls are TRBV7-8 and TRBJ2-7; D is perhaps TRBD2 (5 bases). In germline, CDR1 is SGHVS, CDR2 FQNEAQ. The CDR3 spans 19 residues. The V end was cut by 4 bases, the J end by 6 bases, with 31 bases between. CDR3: CASSSDSWSPGMIRGEQYF. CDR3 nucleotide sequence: TGTGCCAGCAGCTCGGACTCGTGGAGTCCGGGGATGATTCGAGGCGAGCAGTACTTC. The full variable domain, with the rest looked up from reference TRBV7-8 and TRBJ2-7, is GAGVSQSPRYKVAKRGQDVALRCDPISGHVSLFWYQQALGQGPEFLTYFQNEAQLDKSGLPSDRFFAERPEGSVSTLKIQRTQQEDSAVYLCASSSDSWSPGMIRGEQYFGPGTRLTVT.

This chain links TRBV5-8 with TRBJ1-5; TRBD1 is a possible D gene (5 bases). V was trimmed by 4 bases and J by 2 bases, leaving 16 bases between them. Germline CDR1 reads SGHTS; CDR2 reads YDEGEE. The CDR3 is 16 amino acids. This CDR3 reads CASSNWRGTRNQPQHF. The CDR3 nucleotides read TGTGCCAGCAGCAACTGGCGGGGGACCCGCAATCAGCCCCAGCATTTT.

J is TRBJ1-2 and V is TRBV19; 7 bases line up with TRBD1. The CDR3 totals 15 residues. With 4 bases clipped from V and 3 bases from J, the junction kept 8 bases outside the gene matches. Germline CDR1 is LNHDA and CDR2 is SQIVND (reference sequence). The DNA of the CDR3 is TGTGCCAGTAGTACTGGCGTTCAGGGGGACTATGGCTACACCTTC. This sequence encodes CASSTGVQGDYGYTF.

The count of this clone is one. The DNA of the CDR3 is TGCAGCGTTGAGCCCCCCGGGACAGGGATGAATGAGCAGTTCTTC. This sequence encodes CSVEPPGTGMNEQFF. The V call is TRBV29-1, the J call TRBJ2-1; 9 bases agree with TRBD1. V was pared by 3 bases and J by 7 bases, with 10 bases of the junction left unmatched. Per germline, CDR1 SQVTM and CDR2 ANQGSEA. The CDR3 consists of 15 residues.

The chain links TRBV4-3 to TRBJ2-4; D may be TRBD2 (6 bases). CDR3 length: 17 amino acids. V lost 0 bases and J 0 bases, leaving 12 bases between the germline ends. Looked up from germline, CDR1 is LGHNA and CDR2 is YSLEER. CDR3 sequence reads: CASSQDSGSGAKNIQYF. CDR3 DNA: TGCGCCAGCAGCCAAGATTCGGGTAGCGGAGCCAAAAACATTCAGTACTTC.

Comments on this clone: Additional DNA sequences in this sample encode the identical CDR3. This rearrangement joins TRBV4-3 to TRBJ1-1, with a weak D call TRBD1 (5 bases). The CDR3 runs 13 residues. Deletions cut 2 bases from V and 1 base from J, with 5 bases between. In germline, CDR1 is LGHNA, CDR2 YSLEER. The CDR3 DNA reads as TGCGCCAGCAGCCAAACAGGGAACACTGAAGCTTTCTTT. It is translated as CASSQTGNTEAFF.

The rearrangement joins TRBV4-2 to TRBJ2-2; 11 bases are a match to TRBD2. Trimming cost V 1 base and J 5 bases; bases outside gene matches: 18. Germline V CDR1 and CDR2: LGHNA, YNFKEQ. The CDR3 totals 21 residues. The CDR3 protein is CASSQVRVPLAGGGWTGELFF. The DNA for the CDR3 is TGTGCCAGCAGCCAAGTGCGGGTCCCTCTAGCGGGGGGAGGATGGACCGGGGAGCTGTTTTTT.

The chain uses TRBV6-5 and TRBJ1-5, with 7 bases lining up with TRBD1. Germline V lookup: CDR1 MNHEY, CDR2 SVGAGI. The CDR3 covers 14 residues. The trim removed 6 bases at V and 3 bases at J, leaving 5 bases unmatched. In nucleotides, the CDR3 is TGTGCCAGCAGGCAACAGGGGCTCAATCAGCCCCAGCATTTT. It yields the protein CASRQQGLNQPQHF.

CDR3 residues: CASSPGTGPDQPQHF. In nucleotides, the CDR3 is TGTGCCAGCAGCCCCGGGACAGGGCCGGATCAGCCCCAGCATTTT. The rearrangement links TRBV5-4 to TRBJ1-5; 9 bases agree with TRBD1. Germline assignment: CDR1 SGHNT and CDR2 YYREEE (reference sequence). The CDR3 sequence is 15 residues long. V shed 4 bases, J shed 5 bases, and the junction held 7 bases outside the gene matches.

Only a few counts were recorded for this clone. CDR3 sequence reads: CASSETGGNQPQHF. The CDR3 DNA sequence: TGCGCCAGCAGTGAGACAGGGGGCAATCAGCCCCAGCATTTT. The chain carries TRBV10-2 and TRBJ1-5, with TRBD1 matching over 7 bases. The V gene end was trimmed by 2 bases and the J gene end by 2 bases; junction bases not matched to a gene: 0. This CDR3 region has 14 residues. The germline CDR1 and CDR2 sequences are WSHSY and SAAADI.

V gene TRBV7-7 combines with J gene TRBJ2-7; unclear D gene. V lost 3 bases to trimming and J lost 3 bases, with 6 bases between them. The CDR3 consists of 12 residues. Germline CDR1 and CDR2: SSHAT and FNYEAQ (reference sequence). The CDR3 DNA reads TGTGCCAGCAGCTTGAAGAGCTACGAGCAGTACTTC. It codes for CASSLKSYEQYF. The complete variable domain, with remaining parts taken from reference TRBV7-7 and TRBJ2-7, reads GAGVSQSPRYKVTKRGQDVTLRCDPISSHATLYWYQQALGQGPEFLTYFNYEAQPDKSGLPSDRFSAERPEGSISTLTIQRTEQRDSAMYRCASSLKSYEQYFGPGTRLTVT.

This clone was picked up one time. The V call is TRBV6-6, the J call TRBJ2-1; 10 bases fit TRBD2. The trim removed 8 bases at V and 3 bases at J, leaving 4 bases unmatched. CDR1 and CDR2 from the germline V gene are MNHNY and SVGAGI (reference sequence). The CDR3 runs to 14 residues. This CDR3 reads CASLRLAGYNEQFF. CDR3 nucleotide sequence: TGTGCCAGCCTACGACTAGCGGGCTACAATGAGCAGTTCTTC.

The DNA of the CDR3 is TGTGCCAGCAGTTCGACCCGGGGGGAGACCCAGTACTTC. It specifies CASSSTRGETQYF. This chain links TRBV27 with TRBJ2-5, with a tentative D call TRBD2 (6 bases). V lost 4 bases, J lost 5 bases, and 11 bases lay in between. CDR1 MNHEY and CDR2 SMNVEV come from the germline V gene (reference sequence). This CDR3 comprises 13 residues.

This CDR3 is CASTIAGGGPGNTIYF. The DNA of the CDR3 is TGTGCCAGCACTATTGCGGGGGGAGGTCCTGGAAACACCATATATTTT. The V call is TRBV5-6, the J call TRBJ1-3; the D gene is possibly TRBD1 (5 bases). The length of the CDR3 is 16 residues. The V gene's germline CDR1 is SGHDT and CDR2 YYEEEE. V was pared by 6 bases and J by 2 bases, with 18 bases between.

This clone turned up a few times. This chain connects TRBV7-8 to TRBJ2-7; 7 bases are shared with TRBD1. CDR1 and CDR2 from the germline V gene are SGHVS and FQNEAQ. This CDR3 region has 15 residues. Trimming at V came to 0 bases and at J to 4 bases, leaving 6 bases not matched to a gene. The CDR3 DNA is TGTGCCAGCAGCTTAGCGGAGACAGGGAAGTACGAGCAGTACTTC. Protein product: CASSLAETGKYEQYF. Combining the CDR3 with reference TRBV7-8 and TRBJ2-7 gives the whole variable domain GAGVSQSPRYKVAKRGQDVALRCDPISGHVSLFWYQQALGQGPEFLTYFQNEAQLDKSGLPSDRFFAERPEGSVSTLKIQRTQQEDSAVYLCASSLAETGKYEQYFGPGTRLTVT.